The rows below give T cell receptor beta chains drawn from one sample of a study of identical twins. TCRdb called the 5' RACE reads again in MiXCR, with one record for every CDR3 protein. Seen here are hundreds of thousands of distinct CDR3 sequences, roughly 18% observed once, and the top ten hold roughly 14%. The same data also went into a second study, on T cells expressing NK-cell markers.

What was sequenced was PBMCs. Receptor source: a woman aged 18-29 years in good health. Each CDR3 is given with its conserved first and last residue. The order of the fields is CDR3 length, J gene, clone size, V gene, D gene, CDR3 DNA, CDR3 protein. The D gene is left open where the match is weak. Clone size is given for some rows only: seen once, a few or many times, or a class if the clone is expanded.

11 | TRBJ2-1 | NA | TRBV2 | NA | TGTGCCAGCAGGGAGTTCAATGAGCAGTTCTTC | CASREFNEQFF
13 | TRBJ2-2 | many | TRBV27 | NA | TGTGCCAGCACCGCGAGTGGGACCGGGGAGCTGTTTTTT | CASTASGTGELFF
14 | TRBJ2-4 | few | TRBV10-3 | NA | TGTGCCATCAGTGAAAGAGGCAGGGAAAACATTCAGTACTTC | CAISERGRENIQYF
16 | TRBJ1-2 | few | TRBV7-2 | NA | TGTGCCAGCAGCTTAGGGGGACGCAGTATTGACTATGGCTACACCTTC | CASSLGGRSIDYGYTF
14 | TRBJ1-1 | few | TRBV9 | TRBD1 | TGTGCCAGCAGCGTAGCGGACAGGGACGCTGAAGCTTTCTTT | CASSVADRDAEAFF
16 | TRBJ2-1 | few | TRBV29-1 | NA | TGCAGCGTTGACCGGGGCCGGGTTCCCCTCTACAATGAGCAGTTCTTC | CSVDRGRVPLYNEQFF
11 | TRBJ1-1 | NA | TRBV29-1 | NA | TGCAGCGTTGATAGGGGCAGTGAAGCTTTCTTT | CSVDRGSEAFF
13 | TRBJ2-1 | NA | TRBV5-1 | NA | TGCGCCAGCAGCCCGTATACTAGCTATGAGCAGTTCTTC | CASSPYTSYEQFF
16 | TRBJ2-3 | NA | TRBV7-3 | NA | TGTGCCAGCAGCCCCGGGGGGCTACATAGCACAGATACGCAGTATTTT | CASSPGGLHSTDTQYF
16 | TRBJ2-7 | few | TRBV5-8 | TRBD1 | TGTGCCAGCAGCTTCCGAGCGGGGACAGGGAACTACGAGCAGTACTTC | CASSFRAGTGNYEQYF
13 | TRBJ1-1 | few | TRBV15 | NA | TGTGCCACCAGCAGAGTGATATACACTGAAGCTTTCTTT | CATSRVIYTEAFF
12 | TRBJ1-1 | NA | TRBV6-2/TRBV6-3 | NA | TGTGCCAGCACCGGCCCTTACACTGAAGCTTTCTTT | CASTGPYTEAFF
15 | TRBJ2-3 | few | TRBV29-1 | TRBD1 | TGCAGCGTTGAGAGGACAGGGCCTAGCACAGATACGCAGTATTTT | CSVERTGPSTDTQYF
12 | TRBJ2-5 | few | TRBV10-3 | NA | TGTGCCATCGGGATTACTCAAGAGACCCAGTACTTC | CAIGITQETQYF
15 | TRBJ2-1 | NA | TRBV11-2 | NA | TGTGCCAGCAGCTTACGAGGTTTTGCCTACAATGAGCAGTTCTTC | CASSLRGFAYNEQFF
14 | TRBJ2-7 | few | TRBV7-8 | TRBD1 | TGTGCCAGCAGCTTTGGACAGGGGAACTACGAGCAGTACTTC | CASSFGQGNYEQYF
14 | TRBJ1-3 | NA | TRBV5-1 | NA | TGCGCCAGCAGACCCCAAGGATCTGGAAACACCATATATTTT | CASRPQGSGNTIYF
15 | TRBJ2-5 | many | TRBV12-3/TRBV12-4 | TRBD2 | TGTGCCAGCAGTTTAAGCAGCGGGGGGTTTGAGACCCAGTACTTC | CASSLSSGGFETQYF
17 | TRBJ1-6 | NA | TRBV6-1 | NA | TGTGCCAGCAGGGAGACCTGGGGCGGGACCTATAATTCACCCCTCCACTTT | CASRETWGGTYNSPLHF
15 | TRBJ1-1 | NA | TRBV5-1 | TRBD1 | TGCGCCAGCAGCTTGGCCACAGGGGGGTACACTGAAGCTTTCTTT | CASSLATGGYTEAFF
14 | TRBJ2-2 | few | TRBV12-3/TRBV12-4 | NA | TGTGCCAGCAGCCCGCGGGGCAGGATCGGGGAGCTGTTTTTT | CASSPRGRIGELFF
15 | TRBJ2-1 | few | TRBV2 | NA | TGTGCCAGCAGTGAAGCGCTCCCCGTCTACAATGAGCAGTTCTTC | CASSEALPVYNEQFF
15 | TRBJ2-1 | many | TRBV7-8 | NA | TGTGCCAGCAACCAAATGACCGGGAGAATCAATGAGCAGTTCTTC | CASNQMTGRINEQFF
16 | TRBJ2-1 | few | TRBV12-5 | TRBD2 | TGTGCTAGTGGTTTGCCCAGGACTAGTGGCAGCCCTGAGCAGTTCTTC | CASGLPRTSGSPEQFF
14 | TRBJ1-1 | NA | TRBV7-8 | NA | TGTGCCAGCACCCCTCTAAGGGGGAACACTGAAGCTTTCTTT | CASTPLRGNTEAFF
15 | TRBJ2-1 | NA | TRBV6-2/TRBV6-3 | NA | TGTGCCAGCAGTTTAGAGCTTGTAGCCTACAATGAGCAGTTCTTC | CASSLELVAYNEQFF
11 | TRBJ2-5 | NA | TRBV30 | NA | TGTGCCTGGAGTGTCAAAGAGACCCAGTACTTC | CAWSVKETQYF
14 | TRBJ2-7 | few | TRBV7-2 | TRBD2 | TGTGCCAGCAGCCGGACGGGAGGGCCTTACGAGCAGTACTTC | CASSRTGGPYEQYF
14 | TRBJ1-2 | NA | TRBV5-1 | NA | TGCGCCAGCAGCTGGGACGGAGGGGACTATGGCTACACCTTC | CASSWDGGDYGYTF
13 | TRBJ2-7 | NA | TRBV13 | NA | TGTGCCAGCAGATCCGGACGAGGCTACGAGCAGTACTTC | CASRSGRGYEQYF
14 | TRBJ2-1 | few | TRBV7-2 | NA | TGTGCCAGCAGCTTAGCCCGAAACCCCCGGGAGCAGTTCTTC | CASSLARNPREQFF
15 | TRBJ2-6 | NA | TRBV5-1 | TRBD1 | TGCGCCAGCAGCAGGGACAGGGGAGGTGCCAACGTCCTGACTTTC | CASSRDRGGANVLTF
13 | TRBJ1-2 | NA | TRBV2 | NA | TGTGCCAGCAGTGGTGACAGCAACTATGGCTACACCTTC | CASSGDSNYGYTF
14 | TRBJ2-1 | few | TRBV5-1 | NA | TGCGCCAGTCTAGGCGGGGGCGACTACAATGAGCAGTTCTTC | CASLGGGDYNEQFF
15 | TRBJ2-7 | NA | TRBV12-3/TRBV12-4 | NA | TGTGCCAGCAGCCCCCGCCAAGGGGCAAACTACGAGCAGTACTTC | CASSPRQGANYEQYF
13 | TRBJ2-1 | few | TRBV9 | TRBD2 | TGTGCCAGCAGCGTGACTAGCGGGAATGAGCAGTTCTTC | CASSVTSGNEQFF
13 | TRBJ2-2 | few | TRBV3-1 | NA | TGTGCCAGCAGCCAGCTAGTCGTTGGGGAGCTGTTTTTT | CASSQLVVGELFF
15 | TRBJ1-1 | many | TRBV6-1 | TRBD1 | TGTGCCAACGAAATCAGAGAGGAACAGGGGACTGAAGCTTTCTTT | CANEIREEQGTEAFF
14 | TRBJ2-7 | few | TRBV4-3 | TRBD2 | TGCGCCAGCAGCCAAGGACTAGCGGGAGACGAGCAGTACTTC | CASSQGLAGDEQYF
12 | TRBJ2-7 | many | TRBV20-1 | TRBD1 | TGCAGTGCAAAGACAGGGGGCCACGAGCAGTACTTC | CSAKTGGHEQYF
17 | TRBJ2-1 | NA | TRBV14 | NA | TGTGCCAGCAGCCAGATTAGGCCCGGGCTAGCAGACAATGAGCAGTTCTTC | CASSQIRPGLADNEQFF
14 | TRBJ2-7 | NA | TRBV10-3 | NA | TGTGCCATCACTACGGGACTTGGATCCTACGAGCAGTACTTC | CAITTGLGSYEQYF
14 | TRBJ2-1 | NA | TRBV29-1 | NA | TGCAGCGTTGGGGTCGGGACTTCCTACAATGAGCAGTTCTTC | CSVGVGTSYNEQFF
13 | TRBJ2-7 | NA | TRBV14 | TRBD2 | TGTGCCAGCAGCCAAGTGAACCGGGAGGGGCAGTACTTC | CASSQVNREGQYF
10 | TRBJ2-1 | NA | TRBV20-1 | NA | TGCAGTGCAGACTACAATGAGCAGTTCTTC | CSADYNEQFF
13 | TRBJ2-7 | NA | TRBV5-1 | TRBD1 | TGCGCCAGCAGATGGACAGGGGGTGACGAGCAGTACTTC | CASRWTGGDEQYF
13 | TRBJ2-2 | many | TRBV7-2 | NA | TGTGCCAGCAGCTTAACTAGCTTCGGGGAGCTGTTTTTT | CASSLTSFGELFF
14 | TRBJ1-1 | NA | TRBV29-1 | TRBD1 | TGCAGCGTGGGCGGGACAGGGGGGTCGGAGGAAGCTTTCTTT | CSVGGTGGSEEAFF